Described below is a single T cell receptor (beta chain) sequence and its context. Its antigen is not known. The method was immunoSEQ multiplex PCR; TCRdb's version includes in-frame clones alone and lacks a portion of them. The sample holds around 100,000 clones, 92% seen once. The CDR3 contains 14 residues. V trimming: 3 bases; J trimming: 4 bases; junction bases outside the gene matches: 5. Per germline, CDR1 SGHRS and CDR2 YFSETQ. The sample comes from a study of T cell responses to AZD1222 COVID-19 vaccine. Study findings and constraints: After the peak T cell response, and only then, were repertoires sampled. Most donors were white British and more were female, and clonal diversity was possibly underestimated.

V usage is TRBV5-1 and J usage is TRBJ2-5; 8 nucleotides align to TRBD2. Sequenced here: peripheral blood, sampled on day 0 of AZD1222 vaccination. This TCR was sampled from an adult in good health. CDR3: CASSSTGTRETQYF. The DNA of the CDR3 is TGCGCCAGCAGCTCAACCGGGACTAGAGAGACCCAGTACTTC. The variable domain in full, with the rest retrieved from reference TRBV5-1 and TRBJ2-5, is KAGVTQTPRYLIKTRGQQVTLSCSPISGHRSVSWYQQTPGQGLQFLFEYFSETQRNKGNFPGRFSGRQFSNSRSEMNVSTLELGDSALYLCASSSTGTRETQYFGPGTRLLVL.